Shown below are 13 T cell receptor beta chains from a single sample sequenced in a study of CD8 T cells in Susac syndrome. RNA totalling 0.5 to 1 ug underwent reverse transcription with random hexamers. TCRdb reanalysed the immunoSEQ multiplex PCR reads using MiXCR and keeps one entry per CDR3 protein. The table has about 140,000 distinct CDR3 sequences, approximately 95% seen once. Sample: CD4+ T cells from PBMCs. The origin of the receptors is a human donor with multiple sclerosis.

The rearrangement joins TRBV13 to TRBJ2-6; TRBD2 aligns across 8 bases. V was clipped by 7 bases and J by 2 bases; unmatched bases: 4. CDR1 and CDR2 (germline): PRHDT, FYEKMQ (reference sequence). This CDR3 is built from 15 residues. CDR3 nucleotides: TGTGCCAGCACCCGGGGGGGAACTGGGGCCAACGTCCTGACTTTC. As protein: CASTRGGTGANVLTF.

CDR3: CASSPRGLAGGRETQYF. CDR3 bases: TGTGCCAGCAGCCCCCGAGGCCTAGCGGGGGGGCGGGAGACCCAGTACTTC. V gene TRBV12-3 or TRBV12-4 combines with J gene TRBJ2-5; 12 bases map to TRBD2. V gave up 6 bases and J gave up 5 bases; unmatched junction bases: 13. The CDR3 is 17 amino acids.

The V and J genes are TRBV3-1 and TRBJ2-4, with D unclear. Trimming removed 2 bases at V and 1 base at J, with 6 bases between. The CDR3 loop spans 14 amino acids. CDR1 is LGHDT and CDR2 is YNNKEL in the germline V gene (reference sequence). The chain's CDR3 is CASSQFGAKNIQYF. The CDR3, as DNA: TGTGCCAGCAGCCAATTTGGGGCCAAAAACATTCAGTACTTC.

The genes are TRBV18 and TRBJ2-1; D ambiguous. The ends were cut back, 4 bases at V and 5 bases at J, with 9 bases in the middle. In germline, CDR1 is KGHSH, CDR2 LQKENI. There are 13 residues in the CDR3. The CDR3, as DNA: TGTGCCAGCTCACTCATTGGAGACAATGAGCAGTTCTTC. This codes for CASSLIGDNEQFF.

This chain joins TRBV20-1 and TRBJ2-1; 7 bases line up with TRBD2. V shed 5 bases, J shed 1 base, and the junction held 8 bases outside the gene matches. Germline V gene lookup returns CDR1 DFQATT and CDR2 SNEGSKA (reference sequence). The CDR3 loop spans 15 amino acids. The CDR3 bases are TGCAGTGCTGCGAGGGCAGCGGGGTCCTACAATGAGCAGTTCTTC. This sequence encodes CSAARAAGSYNEQFF.

The chain uses TRBV30 and TRBJ1-2; perhaps TRBD1 as D (5 bases). Germline V gives CDR1 GTSNPN, CDR2 SVGIG (reference sequence). Between the trimmed V and J ends, which lost 3 bases and 8 bases, there was a span of 16 bases. This CDR3 region has 13 residues. CDR3 in amino acids: CAWRPTVSWGYTF. The DNA of the CDR3 is TGTGCCTGGAGGCCGACAGTGAGCTGGGGCTACACCTTC.

The chain joins TRBV5-4 to TRBJ1-4; maybe TRBD1 (5 bases). The V end was cut by 4 bases, the J end by 5 bases, with 18 bases between. The V gene's germline CDR1 is SGHNT and CDR2 YYREEE (reference sequence). This CDR3 has 16 amino acids. The CDR3 region has the DNA TGTGCCAGCAGCCCCGCCCGCGGGACGCCCAATGAAAAACTGTTTTTT. Its translation: CASSPARGTPNEKLFF.

This chain links TRBV20-1 with TRBJ2-7, with a possible D match to TRBD1 (5 bases). CDR3 size: 11 residues. Germline-derived CDR1 and CDR2 are DFQATT and SNEGSKA (reference sequence). V dropped 3 bases and J dropped 5 bases, with 8 bases sitting between them. The CDR3 DNA follows: TGCAGTGCTAGCAGGGTCGACGAGCAGTACTTC. It is translated as CSASRVDEQYF.

The chain joins TRBV20-1 to TRBJ2-3; 11 bases agree with TRBD2. Trimming took 2 bases from V and 5 from J; bases not matched to a gene: 9. Germline V gene data show CDR1 as DFQATT and CDR2 as SNEGSKA (reference sequence). The CDR3 is made up of 16 amino acids. The CDR3 DNA reads as TGCAGTGCTAGACCACTAGCGGGAGAAAGGTTAGATACGCAGTATTTT. As protein: CSARPLAGERLDTQYF.

This clonotype was seen only once. The chain has TRBV9 and TRBJ1-2; D call uncertain. Trimming took 3 bases from V and 7 from J, leaving 16 bases between them. Per germline, CDR1 SGDLS and CDR2 YYNGEE. The CDR3 sequence is 14 residues long. CDR3 bases: TGTGCCAGCAGCGAGGACCGACTAATCGGTGGCTACACCTTC. It specifies CASSEDRLIGGYTF. The full variable domain, completed using reference TRBV9 and TRBJ1-2, is DSGVTQTPKHLITATGQRVTLRCSPRSGDLSVYWYQQSLDQGLQFLIQYYNGEERAKGNILERFSAQQFPDLHSELNLSSLELGDSALYFCASSEDRLIGGYTFGSGTRLTVV.

The V gene is TRBV29-1, the J gene TRBJ2-5, with 10 bases lining up with TRBD2. Trimming cost V 4 bases and J 5 bases; bases outside gene matches: 7. The CDR3 is 14 residues long. CDR1 is SQVTM and CDR2 is ANQGSEA in the germline V gene. CDR3 coding DNA: TGCAGCGTTGTTAGGGGAGCGGGAGGGGAGACCCAGTACTTC. The encoded protein is CSVVRGAGGETQYF. Based on the CDR3 plus reference TRBV29-1 and TRBJ2-5, the full variable domain is SAVISQKPSRDICQRGTSLTIQCQVDSQVTMMFWYRQQPGQSLTLIATANQGSEATYESGFVIDKFPISRPNLTFSTLTVSNMSPEDSSIYLCSVVRGAGGETQYFGPGTRLLVL.

The chain uses TRBV27 and TRBJ2-5; 9 nucleotides line up with TRBD2. The junction had 4 bases not matched to a gene; V was cut back by 3 bases and J by 2 bases. The CDR3 has 15 amino acids. Germline V lookup: CDR1 MNHEY, CDR2 SMNVEV (reference sequence). This CDR3 reads CASSFERGVQETQYF. CDR3 coding DNA: TGTGCCAGCAGTTTCGAGCGGGGGGTACAAGAGACCCAGTACTTC.

The chain is built from TRBV27 and TRBJ1-2; a possible D gene is TRBD1 (6 bases). V was shortened by 3 bases and J by 2 bases, with 16 bases between the two germline ends. The CDR3 runs to 16 residues. Germline V CDR1 and CDR2: MNHEY, SMNVEV (reference sequence). CDR3 in amino acids: CASSFLTTGQNYGYTF. The CDR3 DNA follows: TGTGCCAGCAGTTTCTTGACGACAGGCCAGAACTATGGCTACACCTTC.